This T cell receptor (beta chain) was captured in a study of cytomegalovirus exposure and HLA in healthy donors. Healthy bone marrow donors formed the donor group. The V and J ends lost 6 bases and 5 bases respectively, with 13 bases between them. In germline, CDR1 is MNHNY, CDR2 SVGAGI (reference sequence). The CDR3 is 14 amino acids. Use of 60 Vbeta and 13 Jbeta primers characterized the PCR. Here immunoSEQ multiplex PCR was the method, and the copy in TCRdb shows in-frame clones only, minus some. The sample has 210,000 or so clones, around 87% seen once. Turning to this clone: Its antigen is as yet unknown.

Findings of the study overall: Some TCR beta chains (164 of them) were listed as cytomegalovirus-associated. A missense variant in DCLRE1C was later tied to TCR beta V- and J-gene trimming. TCR association rates varied by HLA locus in a later analysis, with DRB1 highest and HLA-C lowest.

The sequence came from a man younger than 40 in good health and CMV-seronegative. Sequenced input: PBMCs. The chain carries TRBV6-6 and TRBJ2-2, with D perhaps TRBD1 (6 bases). The CDR3 reads CASRPRGGTGELFF. CDR3 bases: TGTGCCAGCAGACCCAGGGGTGGAACCGGGGAGCTGTTTTTT.